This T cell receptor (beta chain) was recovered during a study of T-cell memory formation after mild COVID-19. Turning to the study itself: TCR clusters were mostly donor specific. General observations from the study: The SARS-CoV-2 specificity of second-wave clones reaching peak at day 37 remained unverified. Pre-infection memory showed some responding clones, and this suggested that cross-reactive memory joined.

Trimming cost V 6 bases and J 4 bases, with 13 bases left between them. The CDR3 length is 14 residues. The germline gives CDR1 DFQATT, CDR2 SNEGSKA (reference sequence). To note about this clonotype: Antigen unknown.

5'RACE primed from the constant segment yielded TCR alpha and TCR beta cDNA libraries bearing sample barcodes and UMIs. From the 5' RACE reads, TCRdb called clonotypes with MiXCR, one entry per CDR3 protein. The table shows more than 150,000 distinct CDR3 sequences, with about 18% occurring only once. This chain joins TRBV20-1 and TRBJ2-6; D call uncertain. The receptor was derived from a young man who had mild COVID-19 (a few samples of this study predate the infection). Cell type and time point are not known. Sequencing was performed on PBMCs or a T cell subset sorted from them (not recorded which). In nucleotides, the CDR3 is TGCAGTGCACCCCCGAGGTCCGGGGCCAACGTCCTGACTTTC. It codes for CSAPPRSGANVLTF.